These 28 T cell receptor beta chains came from one sample sequenced in a study of vaccination and CD4 T cells after COVID-19. Their antigens are not known. Sequencing of the DNA from cultured CD4+ T cells was carried out with the Oncomine TCR Beta short-read assay. MiXCR, run by TCRdb on the PCR reads, gives a single entry per CDR3 protein. Of 10,000 to 15,000 distinct CDR3 sequences listed, 50% are singletons. Specified treatment: roughly 11-day PBMC culture with coronavirus spike peptide pools or control peptides (ViraFEST assay). The source material was CD4+ T cells from blood, cultured in vitro. The receptors stem from a human donor who had recovered from COVID-19.

V is TRBV6-2 or TRBV6-3 and J is TRBJ1-5; D is unclear. The CDR3 is 13 amino acids. V gave up 4 bases and J gave up 4 bases, with 8 bases separating them. Germline assignment: CDR1 MNHEY and CDR2 SVGEGT. CDR3: CASSWTQNQPQHF. The DNA of the CDR3 is TGTGCCAGCAGTTGGACTCAAAATCAGCCCCAGCATTTT.

This rearrangement joins TRBV11-2 to TRBJ2-5; 13 nucleotides agree with TRBD2. The germline V gene has CDR1 SGHAT and CDR2 FQNNGV. The V gene end was trimmed by 1 base and the J gene end by 4 bases; junction bases not matched to a gene: 6. CDR3 length equals 17 residues. CDR3 sequence: CASSLGMGLAGPETQYF. The CDR3, as DNA: TGTGCCAGCAGCTTAGGGATGGGACTAGCGGGGCCAGAGACCCAGTACTTC.

The chain employs TRBV11-2 and TRBJ2-3, with D perhaps matching TRBD2 (5 bases). Trimming left V 5 bases short and J 6 bases short, with 12 bases between. CDR3 length: 13 amino acids. Germline V gene data show CDR1 as SGHAT and CDR2 as FQNNGV. CDR3 protein: CASSHGSRDTQYF. The CDR3 region has the DNA TGTGCCAGCAGCCATGGGAGCCGGGATACGCAGTATTTT.

This sequence joins TRBV7-6 and TRBJ1-1; D may be TRBD1 (5 bases). The germline gives CDR1 SGHVS, CDR2 FNYEAQ. Trimming removed 5 bases at V and 0 bases at J, with 19 bases between. This CDR3 comprises 17 residues. CDR3 bases: TGTGCCAGCAGCGCCGCAGGGTGGGCTCGGATGAACACTGAAGCTTTCTTT. This gives the protein CASSAAGWARMNTEAFF.

The chain joins TRBV4-1 to TRBJ1-1; D might be TRBD1 (6 bases). V lost 3 bases and J lost 4, with 12 bases in between. Germline lookup yields CDR1 MGHRA and CDR2 YSYEKL. This CDR3 spans 14 amino acids. CDR3 residues: CASSQEGGSTEAFF. The CDR3, as DNA: TGCGCCAGCAGCCAGGAAGGGGGAAGCACTGAAGCTTTCTTT.

The chain uses TRBV19 and TRBJ1-3; no reliable D call. V lost 3 bases and J 0 bases, leaving 0 bases between the germline ends. Germline V lookup: CDR1 LNHDA, CDR2 SQIVND (reference sequence). The CDR3 spans 12 residues. The CDR3 DNA reads as TGTGCCAGTAGTATCTCTGGAAACACCATATATTTT. Translated: CASSISGNTIYF.

This sequence joins TRBV12-3 or TRBV12-4 and TRBJ1-6; TRBD1 is a possible D gene (6 bases). This CDR3 contains 16 residues. Trimming left V 6 bases short and J 10 bases short, with 22 bases between. The CDR3 DNA sequence: TGTGCCAGCAGAAGGCGGTCAGGGGAGGCGAGATCACCCCTCCACTTT. It codes for CASRRRSGEARSPLHF.

This chain uses TRBV20-1 with TRBJ2-7; 10 bases align to TRBD2. V lost 5 bases and J lost 5; bases outside the gene matches: 9. Germline V gene data show CDR1 as DFQATT and CDR2 as SNEGSKA (reference sequence). The CDR3 totals 14 residues. The CDR3: CSALFPGLANEQYF. The CDR3 DNA sequence: TGCAGTGCTTTATTTCCGGGACTAGCGAACGAGCAGTACTTC.

The gene calls are TRBV30 and TRBJ2-2; TRBD2 agrees at 9 bases. The CDR3 runs 14 residues. After removal of 2 bases from V and 6 bases from J, the junction contained 4 bases not matched to a gene. CDR1 is GTSNPN, CDR2 SVGIG, per germline (reference sequence). DNA for the CDR3: TGTGCCTGGAGTCCCGGGACTAGCCCCGGGGAGCTGTTTTTT. Amino acids: CAWSPGTSPGELFF. Supplemented by reference TRBV30 and TRBJ2-2, the full variable domain reads SQTIHQWPATLVQPVGSPLSLECTVEGTSNPNLYWYRQAAGRGLQLLFYSVGIGQISSEVPQNLSASRPQDRQFILSSKKLLLSDSGFYLCAWSPGTSPGELFFGEGSRLTVL.

V is TRBV25-1 and J is TRBJ1-5; perhaps TRBD1 as D (6 bases). Trimming took 2 bases from V and 4 from J, leaving 12 bases between them. CDR1 is MGHDK and CDR2 is SYGVNS in the germline V gene. This CDR3 contains 15 residues. In nucleotides, the CDR3 is TGTGCCAGCAGTGAAGACAGGTCTTCGAATCAGCCCCAGCATTTT. Translation gives CASSEDRSSNQPQHF.

This clonotype was seen a handful of times. V is TRBV7-9 and J is TRBJ1-2; a weak D match, TRBD1 (6 bases). V was clipped by 4 bases and J by 1 base, with 13 bases between them. The CDR3 is 15 amino acids. Germline V gene data show CDR1 as SEHNR and CDR2 as FQNEAQ (reference sequence). The CDR3 reads CASSSLGGRNYGYTF. The CDR3 DNA reads as TGTGCCAGCAGCTCACTTGGGGGGCGTAACTATGGCTACACCTTC.

Relative to its sample, this clonotype is large. The V gene is TRBV30, the J gene TRBJ1-6, with no clear D. CDR1 is GTSNPN and CDR2 is SVGIG in the germline V gene (reference sequence). The CDR3 totals 15 residues. The V end was cut by 2 bases, the J end by 5 bases, with 13 bases between. The CDR3 spells CAWSPVRVNNSPLHF. Written as DNA, the CDR3 is TGTGCCTGGAGTCCTGTCCGGGTTAATAATTCACCCCTCCACTTT.

This chain links TRBV19 with TRBJ1-2; D is ambiguous. Trimming shortened V by 8 bases and J by 1 base, and 8 bases separated the two germline ends. This CDR3 has 12 residues. Germline loops: CDR1 LNHDA, CDR2 SQIVND (reference sequence). Here the CDR3 DNA reads TGTGCCAGTGCTGATTTTAACTATGGCTACACCTTC. Its translation is CASADFNYGYTF.

This clonotype was seen only a few times. This sequence joins TRBV5-4 and TRBJ2-5; 8 bases align to TRBD2. Trimming cost V 2 bases and J 1 base; bases outside gene matches: 1. The CDR3 length is 14 residues. Germline loops: CDR1 SGHNT, CDR2 YYREEE (reference sequence). As DNA, the CDR3 is TGTGCCAGCAGCTTTAGCGGGACCCAAGAGACCCAGTACTTC. Translated, it gives CASSFSGTQETQYF.

This chain links TRBV7-8 with TRBJ1-1; D gene ambiguous. Trimming removed 1 base at V and 4 bases at J, with 10 bases between. In germline, CDR1 is SGHVS, CDR2 FQNEAQ. CDR3 length equals 14 residues. The CDR3 DNA reads TGTGCCAGCAGCTTAGTCGGGGAGGGCACTGAAGCTTTCTTT. This translates into CASSLVGEGTEAFF. Combining the CDR3 with reference TRBV7-8 and TRBJ1-1 gives the whole variable domain GAGVSQSPRYKVAKRGQDVALRCDPISGHVSLFWYQQALGQGPEFLTYFQNEAQLDKSGLPSDRFFAERPEGSVSTLKIQRTQQEDSAVYLCASSLVGEGTEAFFGQGTRLTVV.

The genes are TRBV7-2 and TRBJ2-1; tentatively, D is TRBD2 (6 bases). The V gene lost 4 bases and the J gene lost 10 bases, with 17 bases spanning the gap. In germline, CDR1 is SGHTA, CDR2 FQGNSA. This CDR3 comprises 14 residues. Written as DNA, the CDR3 is TGTGCCAGCAGCTACGCGACATTCCGGGGGGAGCAGTTCTTC. Translated, it gives CASSYATFRGEQFF.

This chain joins TRBV12-3 or TRBV12-4 and TRBJ1-4; D ambiguous. This CDR3 is 16 amino acids long. The V end was cut by 4 bases, the J end by 2 bases, with 14 bases between. The chain's CDR3 is CASSWEGTRTNEKLFF. For the CDR3, the DNA is TGTGCCAGCAGTTGGGAAGGCACGCGGACTAATGAAAAACTGTTTTTT.

The chain has TRBV25-1 and TRBJ2-6; 7 bases are a match to TRBD1. Trimming took 4 bases from V and 0 from J; bases not matched to a gene: 9. The CDR3 runs 18 residues. Germline CDR1 reads MGHDK; CDR2 reads SYGVNS. The CDR3 sequence is CASSARQGKNSGANVLTF. CDR3 sequence (DNA): TGTGCCAGCAGTGCAAGACAGGGAAAGAACTCTGGGGCCAACGTCCTGACTTTC.

CDR3 region: CASSREQGRNTEAFF. The CDR3 bases are TGTGCCAGCTCACGGGAACAGGGAAGGAACACTGAAGCTTTCTTT. V usage is TRBV18 and J usage is TRBJ1-1, with TRBD1 as a possible D gene (6 bases). V gave up 4 bases and J gave up 1 base, with 13 bases separating them. The CDR3 extends over 15 amino acids. Germline CDR1 KGHSH, CDR2 LQKENI.

The chain recombines TRBV24-1 with TRBJ2-3, with D perhaps being TRBD1 or TRBD2 (5 bases each). Trimming removed 4 bases from V and 3 bases from J, with 19 bases in between. The V gene's germline CDR1 is KGHDR and CDR2 SFDVKD. The CDR3 extends over 17 amino acids. CDR3 nucleotide sequence: TGTGCCACCAGTGACGGGAACGGGGCCCTGGGGACAGATACGCAGTATTTT. Translated, it gives CATSDGNGALGTDTQYF.

The chain carries TRBV11-3 and TRBJ1-2, with TRBD1 matching 7 bases. The CDR3 has 16 amino acids. The V gene end was trimmed by 4 bases and the J gene end by 3 bases; junction bases not matched to a gene: 11. Germline CDR1 and CDR2: SGHNT and YENEEA. The DNA of the CDR3 is TGTGCCAGCAGCTCTTTATCCCTTACAGGGGACTATGGCTACACCTTC. This gives the protein CASSSLSLTGDYGYTF.

The chain carries TRBV7-2 and TRBJ1-1; TRBD1 agrees at 10 bases. CDR1 and CDR2 (germline): SGHTA, FQGNSA. This CDR3 has 15 residues. Germline trimming cut 1 base from V and 6 bases from J; bases unmatched to any gene: 5. In DNA, the CDR3 is TGTGCCAGCAGCTTAGAAACCGGGACAGGGGCTGAAGCTTTCTTT. Its protein is CASSLETGTGAEAFF. Drawing the rest from reference TRBV7-2 and TRBJ1-1, the complete variable domain is GAGVSQSPSNKVTEKGKDVELRCDPISGHTALYWYRQSLGQGLEFLIYFQGNSAPDKSGLPSDRFSAERTGGSVSTLTIQRTQQEDSAVYLCASSLETGTGAEAFFGQGTRLTVV.

This clonotype was detected a few times. The chain uses TRBV11-3 and TRBJ1-6, with D tentatively TRBD1 (6 bases). Germline CDR1 is SGHNT and CDR2 is YENEEA. V was cut by 8 bases and J by 10 bases, with 15 bases left in between. The CDR3 has 13 residues. CDR3 nucleotide sequence: TGTGCCAGCTCTTACAGGGTACGGTCACCCCTCCACTTT. Its translation is CASSYRVRSPLHF.

This clonotype was seen only a few times. CDR3 region: CASSSRSYQPQHF. CDR3 coding DNA: TGTGCCAGCAGTTCAAGGTCCTATCAGCCCCAGCATTTT. This chain connects TRBV27 to TRBJ1-5; D is unclear. The CDR3 contains 13 residues. Looked up from germline, CDR1 is MNHEY and CDR2 is SMNVEV (reference sequence). Trimming removed 4 bases at V and 5 bases at J, with 9 bases between.

There are a few counts of this clonotype. The gene calls are TRBV5-4 and TRBJ1-1; D remains ambiguous. V was clipped by 0 bases and J by 0 bases, with 9 bases between them. In germline, CDR1 is SGHNT, CDR2 YYREEE (reference sequence). The CDR3 consists of 15 residues. CDR3: CASSLGSGMNTEAFF. In nucleotides, the CDR3 is TGTGCCAGCAGCTTGGGCTCCGGGATGAACACTGAAGCTTTCTTT.

As for this clonotype: It is likely a read error, because the conserved phenylalanine at the end of the CDR3 is missing. V is TRBV20-1 and J is TRBJ1-2, with TRBD1 as a possible D gene (6 bases). Trimming shortened V by 0 bases and J by 8 bases, and 10 bases separated the two germline ends. Germline CDR1 DFQATT, CDR2 SNEGSKA (reference sequence). The CDR3 consists of 12 residues. CDR3 in amino acids: CSAREGARGYTI. The CDR3 nucleotides read TGCAGTGCTAGAGAGGGGGCACGGGGCTACACCATC.

The chain links TRBV5-8 to TRBJ2-1, with 8 bases that match TRBD1. From germline, CDR1 is SGHTS and CDR2 YDEGEE. The CDR3 sequence is 15 residues long. Trimming cost V 3 bases and J 3 bases; bases outside gene matches: 5. The chain's CDR3 is CASSSGTGRYNEQFF. The CDR3 DNA sequence: TGTGCCAGCAGCTCCGGGACAGGCCGCTACAATGAGCAGTTCTTC.

This chain links TRBV20-1 with TRBJ2-7; tentatively, D is TRBD2 (5 bases). Germline CDR1 is DFQATT and CDR2 is SNEGSKA (reference sequence). The germline V and J ends were trimmed by 3 bases and 0 bases, with 9 bases remaining between them. The CDR3 spans 13 residues. The CDR3 DNA is TGCAGTGCTAGGGCGGGCTTCTCCTACGAGCAGTACTTC. It is translated as CSARAGFSYEQYF.